Below, 27 T cell receptor beta chains from the same sample are listed, as sequenced in a study of CD8+ T cells in alopecia areata. Reverse transcribed after extraction, RNA yielded cDNA as the sequencing template. Clones were sequenced by immunoSEQ multiplex PCR, and TCRdb holds only the in-frame ones, with some missing. The data contain around 250,000 clones, 65% to 70% of them singletons. The sample consisted of CD4+ T cells sorted from blood, taken at week 0. All receptors come from a human donor with alopecia areata.

In this sample, this clone turned up once. The chain couples TRBV18 to TRBJ2-7; 14 bases match TRBD2. CDR3 size: 19 residues. The V segment lost 2 bases and the J segment 4 bases; nucleotides outside the gene matches: 13. Germline V CDR1 and CDR2: KGHSH, LQKENI. As DNA, the CDR3 is TGTGCCAGCTCACCATCACTAGGACTAGCGGGGGGAGGATCGTACGAGCAGTACTTC. Its protein is CASSPSLGLAGGGSYEQYF.

V is TRBV27 and J is TRBJ2-1, with 7 bases aligning to TRBD1. With V trimmed by 2 bases and J by 12 bases, 16 bases remained unmatched. Germline V gives CDR1 MNHEY, CDR2 SMNVEV (reference sequence). CDR3 length: 16 residues. Here the CDR3 reads CASSLADRVASQGQFF. The CDR3 bases are TGTGCCAGCAGTTTAGCCGACAGGGTGGCGTCCCAAGGGCAGTTCTTC.

The table lists this clone with a few counts. The chain recombines TRBV19 with TRBJ2-7; D may be TRBD2 (5 bases). Germline V gives CDR1 LNHDA, CDR2 SQIVND (reference sequence). CDR3 length: 13 residues. Trimming took 3 bases from V and 3 from J, leaving 9 bases between them. CDR3 in DNA: TGTGCCAGTAGTATTGGGGAGATCTACGAGCAGTACTTC. This encodes CASSIGEIYEQYF.

The chain recombines TRBV7-9 with TRBJ1-2; possible D gene TRBD1, 5 bases. The V end lost 7 bases, the J end lost 7 bases, and 19 bases lay between the germline ends. This CDR3 comprises 14 residues. Per germline, CDR1 SEHNR and CDR2 FQNEAQ (reference sequence). In DNA form, the CDR3 reads TGTGCCAGCATCCCCTCGGGGGGGACGAGTGGCTACACCTTC. It encodes CASIPSGGTSGYTF.

The V call is TRBV29-1, the J call TRBJ2-2, with 8 bases that match TRBD1. The CDR3 consists of 15 residues. The ends lost 3 bases at V and 3 bases at J; junction bases unmatched: 6. Germline V gene lookup returns CDR1 SQVTM and CDR2 ANQGSEA. CDR3 residues: CSVEWDRTDTGELFF. The DNA of the CDR3 is TGCAGCGTTGAGTGGGACAGGACCGACACCGGGGAGCTGTTTTTT.

The rearrangement uses TRBV7-8 and TRBJ1-1; D not certain. Germline V gene lookup returns CDR1 SGHVS and CDR2 FQNEAQ. The V gene lost 4 bases and the J gene lost 4 bases, with 13 bases spanning the gap. The CDR3 runs to 14 residues. The CDR3 nucleotides read TGTGCCAGCAGCTCCGAGGGTTGGGTCACTGAAGCTTTCTTT. It encodes CASSSEGWVTEAFF.

The chain uses TRBV5-4 and TRBJ1-5; unclear D gene. Trimming cost V 4 bases and J 5 bases, with 4 bases left between them. The CDR3 has 11 residues. From germline, CDR1 is SGHNT and CDR2 YYREEE (reference sequence). The CDR3 region has the DNA TGTGCCAGCAGCCCTGATCAGCCCCAGCATTTT. It yields the protein CASSPDQPQHF.

This clone was seen once. The chain joins TRBV19 to TRBJ2-7; 8 bases match TRBD1. Germline V gene sequence: CDR1 LNHDA, CDR2 SQIVND (reference sequence). With 8 bases clipped from V and 3 bases from J, the junction kept 6 bases outside the gene matches. The CDR3 length is 13 residues. The CDR3, as DNA: TGTGCCAGTCGAGGACAGGGAGACTACGAGCAGTACTTC. It is translated as CASRGQGDYEQYF.

J is TRBJ2-4 and V is TRBV6-5, with D unclear. The CDR3 has 14 residues. The V gene lost 7 bases and the J gene lost 0 bases, with 10 bases spanning the gap. The V gene's germline CDR1 is MNHEY and CDR2 SVGAGI. Here the CDR3 DNA reads TGTGCCAGCACGGATTTCTCAGCCAAAAACATTCAGTACTTC. Translating it yields CASTDFSAKNIQYF.

The chain recombines TRBV2 with TRBJ1-4; 7 bases agree with TRBD1. The CDR3 is 12 residues long. CDR1 is SNHLY and CDR2 is FYNNEI in the germline V gene. DNA of the CDR3: TGTGCTGGCGGGACAGAGGGTGAAAAACTGTTTTTT. Amino acids: CAGGTEGEKLFF.

This clone was observed once. Here the CDR3 reads CASKLAPTNEKLFF. The CDR3 DNA reads TGTGCCAGCAAACTAGCTCCAACTAATGAAAAACTGTTTTTT. The V call is TRBV2, the J call TRBJ1-4; D unclear. The germline CDR1 and CDR2 sequences are SNHLY and FYNNEI. The CDR3 sequence is 14 residues long. V lost 7 bases, J lost 0 bases, and 9 bases lay in between.

This clone was picked up a small number of times. The V gene is TRBV27, the J gene TRBJ2-3; 10 nucleotides line up with TRBD2. The V gene end was trimmed by 5 bases and the J gene end by 6 bases; junction bases not matched to a gene: 8. This CDR3 region has 15 residues. Looked up from germline, CDR1 is MNHEY and CDR2 is SMNVEV (reference sequence). CDR3 in DNA: TGTGCCAGCAGTAGTAGGACTAGCGGTTTGGATACGCAGTATTTT. Its translation: CASSSRTSGLDTQYF.

The V and J genes are TRBV6-5 and TRBJ1-6, with D tentatively TRBD1 (6 bases). The CDR3 sequence is 13 residues long. Trimming took off 9 bases at V and 7 bases at J, with 13 bases between the two ends. Germline CDR1 is MNHEY and CDR2 is SVGAGI. The DNA for the CDR3 is TGTGCCAGTAATCCGGGACACAATTCACCCCTCCACTTT. Protein product: CASNPGHNSPLHF.

The table lists this clone with many counts. The chain couples TRBV2 to TRBJ2-1; D remains unclear. V was shortened by 3 bases and J by 9 bases, with 9 bases between the two germline ends. There are 12 residues in the CDR3. Germline loops: CDR1 SNHLY, CDR2 FYNNEI. The DNA of the CDR3 is TGTGCCAGCAGTGATCTGGAGAGTGAGCAGTTCTTC. Encoded protein: CASSDLESEQFF.

This clone was counted between two and nine times. The CDR3: CASVRDNTNYGYTF. CDR3 DNA sequence: TGTGCCAGCGTCAGGGACAACACTAACTATGGCTACACCTTC. The chain links TRBV7-2 to TRBJ1-2; TRBD1 is a possible D gene (6 bases). The CDR3 extends over 14 amino acids. Germline V gene lookup returns CDR1 SGHTA and CDR2 FQGNSA. Between the trimmed V and J ends, which lost 8 bases and 0 bases, there was a span of 13 bases.

The V and J genes are TRBV14 and TRBJ2-1; D is possibly TRBD1 (5 bases). Germline CDR1 is SGHDN and CDR2 is FVKESK. The CDR3 is 16 residues long. V was pared by 2 bases and J by 10 bases, with 21 bases between. The CDR3 region has the DNA TGTGCCAGCAGCCAAAACGAAGTTACAGGACGTTGGGAGCAGTTCTTC. Protein: CASSQNEVTGRWEQFF. Full variable domain (missing parts from reference TRBV14 and TRBJ2-1): EAGVTQFPSHSVIEKGQTVTLRCDPISGHDNLYWYRRVMGKEIKFLLHFVKESKQDESGMPNNRFLAERTGGTYSTLKVQPAELEDSGVYFCASSQNEVTGRWEQFFGPGTRLTVL.

This clone was seen only once. This chain uses TRBV30 with TRBJ2-7; 8 positions match TRBD1. J lost 13 bases, V lost 0 bases, and 11 bases had no gene match. The CDR3 extends over 13 amino acids. Per the germline V gene, CDR1 is GTSNPN and CDR2 is SVGIG (reference sequence). In nucleotides, the CDR3 is TGTGCCTGGAGTGTACAGAGGACAGGGTCTAGCTACTTC. Translated: CAWSVQRTGSSYF.

The chain has TRBV27 and TRBJ2-3, with TRBD2 as a possible D gene (6 bases). This CDR3 contains 14 residues. Germline V gene data show CDR1 as MNHEY and CDR2 as SMNVEV (reference sequence). Between the trimmed V and J ends, which lost 3 bases and 4 bases, there was a span of 11 bases. The CDR3 coding sequence is TGTGCCAGCAGTTTCACGCGGGGAGCAGATACGCAGTATTTT. Its protein is CASSFTRGADTQYF.

This chain links TRBV10-3 with TRBJ2-1; 9 bases are a match to TRBD2. The CDR3 runs 16 residues. V was pared by 0 bases and J by 7 bases, with 7 bases of the junction left unmatched. CDR1 and CDR2 (germline): ENHRY, SYGVKD. This chain's CDR3 is CAISESLAGAGNEQFF. In DNA, the CDR3 is TGTGCCATCAGTGAGTCCTTAGCGGGGGCTGGGAATGAGCAGTTCTTC.

This sequence joins TRBV27 and TRBJ1-5, with TRBD1 matching 10 bases. With 6 bases clipped from V and 3 bases from J, the junction kept 8 bases outside the gene matches. The germline gives CDR1 MNHEY, CDR2 SMNVEV (reference sequence). The CDR3 length is 16 residues. CDR3 DNA: TGTGCCAGCAGCCGATCCGGGACAGGGGCCAATCAGCCCCAGCATTTT. Residues: CASSRSGTGANQPQHF.

The rearrangement joins TRBV5-1 to TRBJ2-7, with D uncertain. V was cut by 0 bases and J by 6 bases, with 10 bases left in between. The CDR3 length is 13 residues. Germline V CDR1 and CDR2: SGHRS, YFSETQ. CDR3 loop: CASSLVLGSEQYF. CDR3 sequence (DNA): TGCGCCAGCAGCTTGGTTTTGGGATCCGAGCAGTACTTC. The whole variable domain, remainder taken from reference TRBV5-1 and TRBJ2-7, is KAGVTQTPRYLIKTRGQQVTLSCSPISGHRSVSWYQQTPGQGLQFLFEYFSETQRNKGNFPGRFSGRQFSNSRSEMNVSTLELGDSALYLCASSLVLGSEQYFGPGTRLTVT.

In nucleotides, the CDR3 is TGCGCCAGCAGCCAGACAGGGGGCAACGAGCAGTACTTC. Translating it yields CASSQTGGNEQYF. This chain connects TRBV4-3 to TRBJ2-7, with 10 bases lining up with TRBD1. V lost 3 bases to trimming and J lost 5 bases; unmatched junction nucleotides: 1. CDR1 and CDR2 from the germline V gene are LGHNA and YSLEER. There are 13 residues in the CDR3.

The table lists this clone with a count of one. The rearrangement links TRBV2 to TRBJ1-2; a weak D match, TRBD1 (5 bases). The CDR3 runs 14 residues. CDR1 SNHLY and CDR2 FYNNEI come from the germline V gene. V lost 5 bases and J lost 3, with 13 bases in between. For the CDR3, the DNA is TGTGCCAGCAGTCCAGGGCGATCAGACTATGGCTACACCTTC. As protein: CASSPGRSDYGYTF.

This clone was counted between two and nine times. This sequence joins TRBV29-1 and TRBJ1-1; TRBD1 might be the D (6 bases). V lost 6 bases and J lost 2, with 13 bases in between. The germline CDR1 and CDR2 sequences are SQVTM and ANQGSEA. The CDR3 loop spans 13 amino acids. The CDR3 region is CSVRQDSNTEAFF. Here the CDR3 DNA reads TGCAGCGTCAGACAGGACAGCAACACTGAAGCTTTCTTT. Complete variable domain (other parts from reference TRBV29-1 and TRBJ1-1): SAVISQKPSRDICQRGTSLTIQCQVDSQVTMMFWYRQQPGQSLTLIATANQGSEATYESGFVIDKFPISRPNLTFSTLTVSNMSPEDSSIYLCSVRQDSNTEAFFGQGTRLTVV.

The chain joins TRBV29-1 to TRBJ2-3, with D perhaps TRBD2 (6 bases). Trimming left V 7 bases short and J 5 bases short, with 13 bases between. CDR1 is SQVTM, CDR2 ANQGSEA, per germline. This CDR3 comprises 12 residues. CDR3 sequence (DNA): TGCAGCGGGGTCATCGGGGGAGATACGCAGTATTTT. It translates to CSGVIGGDTQYF.

The chain has TRBV30 and TRBJ2-5; 10 bases are shared with TRBD2. J lost 5 bases, V lost 0 bases, and 3 bases had no gene match. CDR3 length equals 14 residues. Germline assignment: CDR1 GTSNPN and CDR2 SVGIG (reference sequence). CDR3 in amino acids: CAWSVLAGYETQYF. The DNA for the CDR3 is TGTGCCTGGAGTGTACTAGCGGGGTATGAGACCCAGTACTTC.

This clone appeared a few times. The V and J genes are TRBV29-1 and TRBJ2-7; TRBD1 or TRBD2 may be the D gene (5 bases each). The CDR3 length is 13 residues. V lost 2 bases to trimming and J lost 7 bases, with 15 bases between them. Per the germline V gene, CDR1 is SQVTM and CDR2 is ANQGSEA. CDR3 amino acids: CSVERQGAREQYF. In DNA, the CDR3 is TGCAGCGTTGAAAGGCAGGGAGCTAGGGAGCAGTACTTC.